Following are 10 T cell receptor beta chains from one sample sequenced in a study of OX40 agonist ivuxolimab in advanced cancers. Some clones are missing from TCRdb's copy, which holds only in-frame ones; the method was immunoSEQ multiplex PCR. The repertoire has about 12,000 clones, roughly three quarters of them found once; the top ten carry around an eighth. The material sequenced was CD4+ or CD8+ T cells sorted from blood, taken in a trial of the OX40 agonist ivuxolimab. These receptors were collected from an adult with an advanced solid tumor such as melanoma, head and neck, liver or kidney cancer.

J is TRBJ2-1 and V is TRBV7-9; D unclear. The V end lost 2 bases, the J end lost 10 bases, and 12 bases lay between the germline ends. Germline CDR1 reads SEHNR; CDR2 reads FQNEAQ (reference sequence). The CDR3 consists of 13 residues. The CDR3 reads CASSLRVSEEQFF. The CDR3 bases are TGTGCCAGCAGCTTAAGGGTGTCGGAAGAGCAGTTCTTC.

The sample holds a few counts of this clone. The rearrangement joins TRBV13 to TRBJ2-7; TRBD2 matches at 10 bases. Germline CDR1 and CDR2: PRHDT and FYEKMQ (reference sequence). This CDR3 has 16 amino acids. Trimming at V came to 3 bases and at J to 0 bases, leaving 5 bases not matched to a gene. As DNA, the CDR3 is TGTGCCAGCAGCTTCTGGACTAGCGGAACCTCCTACGAGCAGTACTTC. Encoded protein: CASSFWTSGTSYEQYF.

The CDR3 protein is CASIMGTVLAKNIQYF. The CDR3 DNA reads as TGTGCCAGCATCATGGGGACAGTCCTAGCCAAAAACATTCAGTACTTC. The chain recombines TRBV5-5 with TRBJ2-4; 7 nucleotides agree with TRBD1. V lost 6 bases to trimming and J lost 0 bases; unmatched junction nucleotides: 9. CDR3 length: 16 residues. CDR1 and CDR2 (germline): SGHKS, YYEKEE (reference sequence). Filled out from reference TRBV5-5 and TRBJ2-4, the complete variable domain reads DAGVTQSPTHLIKTRGQQVTLRCSPISGHKSVSWYQQVLGQGPQFIFQYYEKEERGRGNFPDRFSARQFPNYSSELNVNALLLGDSALYLCASIMGTVLAKNIQYFGAGTRLSVL.

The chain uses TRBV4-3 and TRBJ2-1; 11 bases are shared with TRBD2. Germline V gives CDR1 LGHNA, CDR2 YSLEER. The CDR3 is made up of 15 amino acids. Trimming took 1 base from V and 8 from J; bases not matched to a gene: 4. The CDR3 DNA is TGCGCCAGCAGCCAAGTTAGCGGGAGGGAAGATGAGCAGTTCTTC. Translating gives CASSQVSGREDEQFF.

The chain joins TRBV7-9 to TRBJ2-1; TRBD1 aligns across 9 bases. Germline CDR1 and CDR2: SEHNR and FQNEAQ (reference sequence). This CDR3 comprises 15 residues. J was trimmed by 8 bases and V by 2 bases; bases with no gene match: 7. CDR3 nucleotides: TGTGCCAGCAGCTTAAGGGAACGGACAGGGGATGAGCAGTTCTTC. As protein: CASSLRERTGDEQFF. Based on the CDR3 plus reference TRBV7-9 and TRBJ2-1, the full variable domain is DTGVSQNPRHKITKRGQNVTFRCDPISEHNRLYWYRQTLGQGPEFLTYFQNEAQLEKSRLLSDRFSAERPKGSFSTLEIQRTEQGDSAMYLCASSLRERTGDEQFFGPGTRLTVL.

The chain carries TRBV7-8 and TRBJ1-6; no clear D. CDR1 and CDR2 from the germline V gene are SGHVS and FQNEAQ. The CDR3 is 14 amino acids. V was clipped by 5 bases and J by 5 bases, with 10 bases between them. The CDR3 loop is CASSPDGDNSPLHF. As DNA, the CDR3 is TGTGCCAGCAGCCCAGACGGGGATAATTCACCCCTCCACTTT.

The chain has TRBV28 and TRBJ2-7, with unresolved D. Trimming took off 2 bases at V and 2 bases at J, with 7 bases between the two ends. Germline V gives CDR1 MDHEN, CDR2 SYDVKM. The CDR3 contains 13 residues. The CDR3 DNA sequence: TGTGCCAGCAGTTTAGCCTCGCCCTACGAGCAGTACTTC. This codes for CASSLASPYEQYF.

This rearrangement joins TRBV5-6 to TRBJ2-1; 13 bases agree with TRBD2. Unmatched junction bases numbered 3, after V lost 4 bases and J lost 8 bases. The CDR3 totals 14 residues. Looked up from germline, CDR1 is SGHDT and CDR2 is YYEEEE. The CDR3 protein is CASSHGLAGDEQFF. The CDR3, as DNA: TGTGCCAGCAGCCATGGACTAGCGGGAGATGAGCAGTTCTTC.

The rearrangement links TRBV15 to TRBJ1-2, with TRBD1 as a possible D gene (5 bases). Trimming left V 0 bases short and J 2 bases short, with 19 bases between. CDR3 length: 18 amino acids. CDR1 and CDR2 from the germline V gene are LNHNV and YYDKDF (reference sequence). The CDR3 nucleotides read TGTGCCACCAGCAGAGACCTCTCCGGGCCGGGGGGAAACTATGGCTACACCTTC. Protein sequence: CATSRDLSGPGGNYGYTF.

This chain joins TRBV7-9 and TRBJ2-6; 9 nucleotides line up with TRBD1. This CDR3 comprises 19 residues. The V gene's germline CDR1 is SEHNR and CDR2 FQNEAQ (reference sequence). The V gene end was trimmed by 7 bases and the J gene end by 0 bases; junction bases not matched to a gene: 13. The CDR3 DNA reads TGTGCCAGCACCCACAGGGGGCGACGGGAAAGCTCTGGGGCCAACGTCCTGACTTTC. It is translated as CASTHRGRRESSGANVLTF.